These 29 T cell receptor beta chains were all obtained from the same sample, sequenced in a study of blood T cell repertoires in COVID-19. The method was immunoSEQ multiplex PCR; TCRdb's version includes in-frame clones alone and lacks a portion of them. The sample lists approximately 64,000 clones; nearly 90% were seen once. The source material was peripheral blood. Receptors were obtained from a man between 65 and 79 years old with acute or convalescent COVID-19.

The chain is built from TRBV29-1 and TRBJ2-5; 11 bases agree with TRBD1. With V trimmed by 2 bases and J by 1 base, 6 bases remained unmatched. The CDR3 is made up of 16 amino acids. Germline-derived CDR1 and CDR2 are SQVTM and ANQGSEA. The CDR3 region is CSVETGQGVLQETQYF. The CDR3 bases are TGCAGCGTTGAAACGGGACAGGGGGTCCTCCAAGAGACCCAGTACTTC.

The genes are TRBV4-2 and TRBJ2-2; 9 bases are a match to TRBD1. Trimming took 8 bases from V and 5 from J; bases not matched to a gene: 9. CDR3 length equals 15 residues. Germline assignment: CDR1 LGHNA and CDR2 YNFKEQ. CDR3 in amino acids: CASGPADRGTGELFF. The CDR3 DNA sequence: TGTGCCAGCGGTCCCGCGGACAGGGGAACCGGGGAGCTGTTTTTT.

The chain recombines TRBV10-3 with TRBJ2-7, with D possibly matching TRBD2 (6 bases). Germline CDR1 and CDR2: ENHRY and SYGVKD. This CDR3 comprises 15 residues. V lost 5 bases, J lost 0 bases, and 14 bases lay in between. The CDR3 sequence: CAISSGTRSSYEQYF. CDR3 DNA sequence: TGTGCCATCAGTTCCGGGACTCGTAGCTCCTACGAGCAGTACTTC.

J is TRBJ2-3 and V is TRBV7-3, with D possibly matching TRBD2 (5 bases). Trimming shortened V by 5 bases and J by 0 bases, and 18 bases separated the two germline ends. This CDR3 spans 17 amino acids. CDR1 and CDR2 (germline): SGHTA, FQGTGA. The CDR3 sequence: CASSAFTGSSSTDTQYF. The DNA for the CDR3 is TGTGCCAGCAGCGCGTTTACGGGGAGTTCTAGCACAGATACGCAGTATTTT.

On this clone: Other DNA variants within this sample encode the same CDR3. This chain joins TRBV6-2 or TRBV6-3 and TRBJ1-5; TRBD1 matches at 7 bases. Germline trimming cut 1 base from V and 4 bases from J; bases unmatched to any gene: 4. The germline CDR1 and CDR2 sequences are MNHEY and SVGEGT. There are 15 residues in the CDR3. As DNA, the CDR3 is TGTGCCAGCAGTTACTGGACAGGAATTAATCAGCCCCAGCATTTT. This gives the protein CASSYWTGINQPQHF.

The sample holds one count of this clone. The chain has TRBV2 and TRBJ1-1, with D possibly being TRBD1 (5 bases). Germline CDR1 is SNHLY and CDR2 is FYNNEI. Deletions cut 11 bases from V and 2 bases from J, with 15 bases between. This CDR3 has 13 amino acids. CDR3 protein: CAGKQALNTEAFF. The CDR3 nucleotides are TGTGCCGGTAAACAGGCTCTAAACACTGAAGCTTTCTTT.

The chain carries TRBV5-4 and TRBJ2-2; TRBD2 agrees at 15 bases. The CDR3 contains 17 residues. Germline-derived CDR1 and CDR2 are SGHNT and YYREEE (reference sequence). The ends lost 4 bases at V and 4 bases at J; junction bases unmatched: 5. The CDR3: CASSGAGLAGGTGELFF. Written as DNA, the CDR3 is TGTGCCAGCAGCGGGGCGGGACTAGCGGGGGGCACCGGGGAGCTGTTTTTT.

The chain is built from TRBV28 and TRBJ1-2; D may be TRBD1 (5 bases). The V gene's germline CDR1 is MDHEN and CDR2 SYDVKM. The CDR3 has 15 residues. The V and J ends lost 7 bases and 0 bases respectively, with 15 bases between them. In DNA, the CDR3 is TGTGCCAGCACCGAGCCGGGCAGGGCTAACTATGGCTACACCTTC. Translated, it gives CASTEPGRANYGYTF.

The chain joins TRBV10-1 to TRBJ2-5, with 12 bases lining up with TRBD2. The CDR3 is made up of 16 amino acids. Germline CDR1 and CDR2: WNHNN and SYGVQD (reference sequence). J gave up 2 bases and V 3 bases, and 4 bases lay outside the gene matches. The CDR3 loop reads CASSERLAGEQETQYF. The CDR3 nucleotides are TGCGCCAGCAGTGAAAGACTAGCGGGGGAGCAAGAGACCCAGTACTTC.

The V gene is TRBV27, the J gene TRBJ2-7, with 7 bases aligning to TRBD1. The CDR3 runs to 15 residues. CDR1 and CDR2 (germline): MNHEY, SMNVEV (reference sequence). Trimming at V came to 4 bases and at J to 4 bases, leaving 10 bases not matched to a gene. The CDR3 is CASSSPLTGTYEQYF. As DNA, the CDR3 is TGTGCCAGCAGTTCCCCCCTGACAGGGACATACGAGCAGTACTTC.

The chain's CDR3 is CASSQSDRKNEKLFF. CDR3 bases: TGCGCCAGCAGCCAGTCGGACAGGAAAAATGAAAAACTGTTTTTT. The chain recombines TRBV4-1 with TRBJ1-4; 7 nucleotides match TRBD1. V lost 3 bases to trimming and J lost 5 bases; unmatched junction nucleotides: 6. CDR1 and CDR2 (germline): MGHRA, YSYEKL. There are 15 residues in the CDR3.

The chain has TRBV28 and TRBJ1-3; TRBD1 agrees at 7 bases. CDR1 is MDHEN, CDR2 SYDVKM, per germline. The V and J ends lost 5 bases and 4 bases, in that order; junction bases with no gene match: 20. The CDR3 runs 19 residues. The CDR3 sequence: CASSTPGGRRGSRGNTIYF. CDR3 in DNA: TGTGCCAGCAGTACGCCAGGGGGACGGCGAGGATCCCGCGGAAACACCATATATTTT.

Only one count was recorded for this clone. The CDR3 spells CASSRDIYAEAFF. DNA for the CDR3: TGTGCCAGCAGCAGGGACATATATGCTGAAGCTTTCTTT. The chain is built from TRBV5-5 and TRBJ1-1; tentative D call: TRBD1 (6 bases). Germline values: CDR1 SGHKS, CDR2 YYEKEE (reference sequence). Trimming removed 4 bases from V and 6 bases from J, with 13 bases in between. This CDR3 is built from 13 residues.

This sequence joins TRBV10-3 and TRBJ1-1; no reliable D call. This CDR3 has 12 residues. Trimming took 3 bases from V and 4 from J, leaving 6 bases between them. Germline V gene sequence: CDR1 ENHRY, CDR2 SYGVKD. The CDR3: CAISDRGTEAFF. Here the CDR3 DNA reads TGTGCCATCAGTGACAGAGGCACTGAAGCTTTCTTT.

CDR3: CASSYTGSNSFEAFF. The CDR3 DNA sequence: TGTGCCAGCAGTTACACAGGCTCTAATTCATTTGAAGCTTTCTTT. The chain recombines TRBV6-2 or TRBV6-3 with TRBJ1-1; D perhaps matches TRBD1 (5 bases). Trimming shortened V by 2 bases and J by 7 bases, and 17 bases separated the two germline ends. There are 15 residues in the CDR3. Germline CDR1 reads MNHEY; CDR2 reads SVGEGT.

This rearrangement joins TRBV5-5 to TRBJ1-1; the D is unclear. Trimming took off 2 bases at V and 0 bases at J, with 11 bases between the two ends. The CDR3 is made up of 15 amino acids. Germline assignment: CDR1 SGHKS and CDR2 YYEKEE (reference sequence). Here the CDR3 DNA reads TGTGCCAGCAGCTTTGTTGCGGAGATGAACACTGAAGCTTTCTTT. Translation: CASSFVAEMNTEAFF.

V usage is TRBV28 and J usage is TRBJ2-1; 8 bases align to TRBD2. The CDR3 sequence is 14 residues long. The V and J ends lost 6 bases and 1 base, in that order; junction bases with no gene match: 2. In germline, CDR1 is MDHEN, CDR2 SYDVKM. In DNA form, the CDR3 reads TGTGCCAGCAGCATAGCGGGGTCCTACAATGAGCAGTTCTTC. Amino acids: CASSIAGSYNEQFF.

This chain connects TRBV4-3 to TRBJ2-3; TRBD1 aligns across 8 bases. CDR3 size: 15 residues. Germline V lookup: CDR1 LGHNA, CDR2 YSLEER. V dropped 3 bases and J dropped 0; count of bases not matched to a gene: 2. This chain's CDR3 is CASSHRQGSTDTQYF. Here the CDR3 DNA reads TGCGCCAGCAGCCATAGACAGGGGAGCACAGATACGCAGTATTTT.

This rearrangement joins TRBV9 to TRBJ1-2; 10 positions agree with TRBD1. The germline gives CDR1 SGDLS, CDR2 YYNGEE. Unmatched junction bases numbered 14, after V lost 6 bases and J lost 6 bases. CDR3 length: 16 residues. The CDR3 sequence: CASTGGGGQGKDGYTF. CDR3 bases: TGTGCCAGCACCGGGGGAGGGGGACAGGGGAAGGATGGCTACACCTTC.

The chain carries TRBV4-3 and TRBJ1-3, with TRBD1 matching over 9 bases. With V trimmed by 4 bases and J by 4 bases, 11 bases remained unmatched. CDR3 length: 17 amino acids. Germline V gene lookup returns CDR1 LGHNA and CDR2 YSLEER. This chain's CDR3 is CASSPKGTGWSGNTIYF. The CDR3 region has the DNA TGCGCCAGCAGCCCGAAGGGGACAGGGTGGTCCGGAAACACCATATATTTT.

This sequence joins TRBV2 and TRBJ2-3; 12 nucleotides align to TRBD2. Germline trimming cut 3 bases from V and 1 base from J; bases unmatched to any gene: 5. From germline, CDR1 is SNHLY and CDR2 FYNNEI. The CDR3 totals 17 residues. As DNA, the CDR3 is TGTGCCAGCAGTGATCCGACTAGCGGGGGTGGCACAGATACGCAGTATTTT. It specifies CASSDPTSGGGTDTQYF.

J is TRBJ1-6 and V is TRBV6-1; no clear D. The CDR3 consists of 15 residues. In germline, CDR1 is MNHNS, CDR2 SASEGT. The V and J ends lost 4 bases and 2 bases respectively, with 9 bases between them. The CDR3 here is CASSVREAYNSPLHF. The CDR3 coding sequence is TGTGCCAGCAGTGTAAGGGAGGCCTATAATTCACCCCTCCACTTT.

The chain recombines TRBV11-2 with TRBJ1-1; 7 bases line up with TRBD1. There are 16 residues in the CDR3. With V trimmed by 6 bases and J by 1 base, 11 bases remained unmatched. The V gene's germline CDR1 is SGHAT and CDR2 FQNNGV. The CDR3 nucleotides read TGTGCCAGCAGATACGAGGACAGGCTACCGAACACTGAAGCTTTCTTT. Translation: CASRYEDRLPNTEAFF. Full variable domain (outside the CDR3, taken from reference TRBV11-2 and TRBJ1-1): EAGVAQSPRYKIIEKRQSVAFWCNPISGHATLYWYQQILGQGPKLLIQFQNNGVVDDSQLPKDRFSAERLKGVDSTLKIQPAKLEDSAVYLCASRYEDRLPNTEAFFGQGTRLTVV.

The chain recombines TRBV6-5 with TRBJ2-2; D perhaps matches TRBD1 (5 bases). This CDR3 spans 16 amino acids. Germline CDR1 is MNHEY and CDR2 is SVGAGI. V gave up 0 bases and J gave up 5 bases, with 13 bases separating them. CDR3: CASSYSRQGWTGELFF. DNA of the CDR3: TGTGCCAGCAGTTACTCGAGGCAGGGTTGGACCGGGGAGCTGTTTTTT.

This chain links TRBV15 with TRBJ2-4; 11 bases fit TRBD2. CDR1 is LNHNV and CDR2 is YYDKDF in the germline V gene (reference sequence). The CDR3 sequence is 18 residues long. Germline trimming cut 3 bases from V and 1 base from J; bases unmatched to any gene: 8. The CDR3 region is CATSSYGGLAVAKNIQYF. DNA of the CDR3: TGTGCCACCAGCAGTTATGGGGGACTAGCGGTGGCCAAAAACATTCAGTACTTC.

The CDR3 nucleotides are TGCGCCAGCAGCTTGGAAGGACAGGGGTGGAACACTGAAGCTTTCTTT. Its protein product is CASSLEGQGWNTEAFF. V usage is TRBV5-1 and J usage is TRBJ1-1, with TRBD1 identical over 9 bases. The CDR3 is made up of 16 amino acids. The germline V gene has CDR1 SGHRS and CDR2 YFSETQ. Losses at the gene ends were 0 bases for V and 1 base for J; bases not matched to a gene: 4.

The V call is TRBV4-3, the J call TRBJ2-7; 8 bases fit TRBD2. V shed 2 bases and J 4 bases; nucleotides not matched to a gene: 10. The CDR3 spans 16 residues. In germline, CDR1 is LGHNA, CDR2 YSLEER. The CDR3 DNA reads TGCGCCAGCAGCCAATTCCTTGCGGGGGGCGGGTACGAGCAGTACTTC. This gives the protein CASSQFLAGGGYEQYF.

This clone was counted once. The chain combines TRBV9 with TRBJ2-3, with D unclear. V was trimmed by 4 bases and J by 0 bases, leaving 9 bases between them. Germline CDR1 and CDR2: SGDLS and YYNGEE. The CDR3 spans 14 residues. Written as DNA, the CDR3 is TGTGCCAGCAGCCGGAGAGCGAGCACAGATACGCAGTATTTT. It translates to CASSRRASTDTQYF.

The V gene is TRBV3-1 (or the pseudogene TRBV3-2), the J gene TRBJ2-1; 10 bases are a match to TRBD1. The length of the CDR3 is 15 residues. J was trimmed by 7 bases and V by 6 bases; bases with no gene match: 9. CDR1 is LGHDT, CDR2 YNNKEL, per germline (reference sequence). CDR3 sequence (DNA): TGTGCCAGCAGGGCAGACAGGGGGCTTGGAAATGAGCAGTTCTTC. As protein: CASRADRGLGNEQFF.